This T cell receptor beta chain stems from a study of shared clonotypes between healthy human individuals. Study-wide findings and caveats: Several donors shared approximately 5% of their naive CD4 clonotypes.

Adults of Caucasian background living in Nashville, Tennessee made up all donors. The CDR3 is 14 amino acids. Trimming at V came to 8 bases and at J to 2 bases, leaving 6 bases not matched to a gene. Germline CDR1 is MNHEY and CDR2 is SVGAGI. Assay: immunoSEQ multiplex PCR; the TCRdb copy retains only in-frame clones and omits some. The data hold millions of clones, with approximately 92% observed a single time. As concerns this clone: Its antigen is not known.

Sequenced material: naive CD4+ T cells sorted from blood. The subset denotes: CD45RA+ positively selected. The TCR comes from a man aged 18 to 35 in good health. The chain joins TRBV6-5 to TRBJ2-1, with 7 bases aligning to TRBD2. The chain's CDR3 is CASQSGGAYNEQFF. CDR3 bases: TGTGCCAGCCAGTCGGGGGGAGCCTACAATGAGCAGTTCTTC.